This entry lists 16 T cell receptor beta chains sequenced from one sample in a study of cytotoxic CD8 clonotypes in ibrutinib-treated CLL. Libraries were prepared by immunoSEQ multiplex PCR; TCRdb keeps only in-frame clonotypes and omits some of them. The table includes around 33,000 clones, approximately 51% detected once. The sample here was PBMCs, taken before ibrutinib treatment. All receptors derive from a human donor with chronic lymphocytic leukemia.

The chain links TRBV9 to TRBJ2-2; 10 positions match TRBD1. The CDR3 is 16 amino acids. Losses at the gene ends were 3 bases for V and 0 bases for J; bases not matched to a gene: 2. The V gene's germline CDR1 is SGDLS and CDR2 YYNGEE. Here the CDR3 reads CASSGGTGANTGELFF. In DNA form, the CDR3 reads TGTGCCAGCAGCGGGGGGACAGGGGCGAACACCGGGGAGCTGTTTTTT. The variable domain in full, completed from reference TRBV9 and TRBJ2-2, reads DSGVTQTPKHLITATGQRVTLRCSPRSGDLSVYWYQQSLDQGLQFLIQYYNGEERAKGNILERFSAQQFPDLHSELNLSSLELGDSALYFCASSGGTGANTGELFFGEGSRLTVL.

The V and J genes are TRBV7-2 and TRBJ1-1, with a weak D call TRBD1 (5 bases). This CDR3 comprises 15 residues. Germline-derived CDR1 and CDR2 are SGHTA and FQGNSA. V lost 2 bases and J lost 2, with 12 bases in between. CDR3 DNA: TGTGCCAGCAGCTTACCCAGGGCCTCAAACACTGAAGCTTTCTTT. Residues: CASSLPRASNTEAFF.

The J gene is TRBJ2-7, the V gene TRBV10-2; no firm D call. Trimming took 0 bases from V and 4 from J, leaving 4 bases between them. The germline CDR1 and CDR2 sequences are WSHSY and SAAADI. The length of the CDR3 is 12 residues. The CDR3 is CASSESLYEQYF. The CDR3 DNA is TGCGCCAGCAGTGAGTCCTTATACGAGCAGTACTTC.

This clone was detected only once. The chain combines TRBV4-2 with TRBJ2-6, with D unresolved. V was pared by 0 bases and J by 2 bases, with 14 bases between. Germline CDR1 and CDR2: LGHNA and YNFKEQ. CDR3 length equals 18 residues. The CDR3 nucleotides are TGTGCCAGCAGCCAAGACCCTGTTGGGGTAACTGGGGCCAACGTCCTGACTTTC. Amino acid sequence: CASSQDPVGVTGANVLTF.

The CDR3 coding sequence is TGTGCCAGTAACTCCTATAATTCACCCCTCCACTTT. Its translation is CASNSYNSPLHF. The rearrangement joins TRBV19 to TRBJ1-6; unclear D gene. The V and J ends lost 7 bases and 0 bases respectively, with 1 base between them. The CDR3 is 12 residues long. CDR1 and CDR2 from the germline V gene are LNHDA and SQIVND (reference sequence).

The J gene is TRBJ1-3, the V gene TRBV14; D may be TRBD1 (5 bases). CDR3 length equals 16 residues. Between the trimmed V and J ends, which lost 1 base and 1 base, there was a span of 11 bases. The germline gives CDR1 SGHDN, CDR2 FVKESK. The CDR3 DNA reads as TGTGCCAGCAGCCAAGGGCTGCGACAGTCTGGAAACACCATATATTTT. Its translation is CASSQGLRQSGNTIYF.

This clone appeared once. The chain uses TRBV2 and TRBJ2-1, with 9 bases that match TRBD1. Trimming removed 5 bases from V and 10 bases from J; junction bases left unmatched: 15. In germline, CDR1 is SNHLY, CDR2 FYNNEI. The CDR3 is 16 amino acids. CDR3 DNA: TGTGCCAGCAGTAGAGGGGACAGGGAGGATTGGGCAGAGCAGTTCTTC. It encodes CASSRGDREDWAEQFF.

The chain recombines TRBV6-1 with TRBJ1-5, with 7 bases fitting TRBD1. The germline V gene has CDR1 MNHNS and CDR2 SASEGT. Trimming cost V 4 bases and J 2 bases; bases outside gene matches: 8. CDR3 length: 16 residues. CDR3 DNA: TGTGCCAGCAGTGGATACATGACAGGGCGCAATCAGCCCCAGCATTTT. This encodes CASSGYMTGRNQPQHF.

V and J are TRBV9 and TRBJ1-2; TRBD1 matches at 10 bases. The CDR3 has 15 amino acids. J gave up 7 bases and V 3 bases, and 9 bases lay outside the gene matches. The germline gives CDR1 SGDLS, CDR2 YYNGEE. This CDR3 is CASSDYGTGDFGYTF. CDR3 nucleotides: TGTGCCAGCAGCGACTACGGGACAGGGGATTTTGGCTACACCTTC.

The chain has TRBV6-5 and TRBJ2-5; 8 bases fit TRBD2. Germline loops: CDR1 MNHEY, CDR2 SVGAGI. Germline trimming cut 10 bases from V and 3 bases from J; bases unmatched to any gene: 7. CDR3 length equals 13 residues. CDR3 coding DNA: TGTGCCACCTCGGGGGGGGAGGAAGAGACCCAGTACTTC. Translated, it gives CATSGGEEETQYF.

This clone appeared a few times. The J gene is TRBJ2-1, the V gene TRBV6-5; 8 nucleotides match TRBD1. This CDR3 region has 15 residues. V lost 5 bases and J lost 6; bases outside the gene matches: 9. The germline V gene encodes CDR1 MNHEY and CDR2 SVGAGI. CDR3 amino acids: CASSRSTGGFNEQFF. The CDR3 region has the DNA TGTGCCAGCAGTCGATCCACAGGGGGTTTCAATGAGCAGTTCTTC.

The rearrangement joins TRBV5-1 to TRBJ2-5, with D possibly matching TRBD2 (5 bases). The V gene's germline CDR1 is SGHRS and CDR2 YFSETQ. This CDR3 spans 15 amino acids. Trimming took 2 bases from V and 4 from J, leaving 15 bases between them. The DNA for the CDR3 is TGCGCCAGCAGCTTTGCGTCAGGACTCGTAGAGACCCAGTACTTC. Protein sequence: CASSFASGLVETQYF.

The chain combines TRBV18 with TRBJ1-1; no firm D call. The CDR3 consists of 15 residues. Germline CDR1 and CDR2: KGHSH and LQKENI. Trimming took off 2 bases at V and 1 base at J, with 11 bases between the two ends. The DNA of the CDR3 is TGTGCCAGCTCACCAATCCCGACGAAGAACACTGAAGCTTTCTTT. This encodes CASSPIPTKNTEAFF.

There are a few counts of this clone. The chain is built from TRBV7-3 and TRBJ2-5; D remains ambiguous. V gave up 2 bases and J gave up 4 bases, with 14 bases separating them. Germline V CDR1 and CDR2: SGHTA, FQGTGA. The CDR3 sequence is 15 residues long. The CDR3 sequence: CASSLLGQNRETQYF. The CDR3 DNA reads as TGTGCCAGCAGCTTATTGGGCCAGAACCGAGAGACCCAGTACTTC. The full variable domain, completed using reference TRBV7-3 and TRBJ2-5, is GAGVSQTPSNKVTEKGKYVELRCDPISGHTALYWYRQSLGQGPEFLIYFQGTGAADDSGLPNDRFFAVRPEGSVSTLKIQRTERGDSAVYLCASSLLGQNRETQYFGPGTRLLVL.

This sequence joins TRBV5-6 and TRBJ1-2; D is undetermined. Germline V CDR1 and CDR2: SGHDT, YYEEEE. This CDR3 comprises 13 residues. Trimming took off 4 bases at V and 5 bases at J, with 12 bases between the two ends. Here the CDR3 DNA reads TGTGCCAGCAGCCCGGACGGCTCTTATGGCTACACCTTC. It specifies CASSPDGSYGYTF.

The chain uses TRBV4-1 and TRBJ1-3, with D perhaps matching TRBD1 (6 bases). V was clipped by 4 bases and J by 8 bases, with 15 bases between them. Germline CDR1 MGHRA, CDR2 YSYEKL. This CDR3 is 14 amino acids long. This CDR3 is CASSPQQGSDTIYF. In nucleotides, the CDR3 is TGCGCCAGCAGCCCACAACAGGGATCGGACACCATATATTTT.